These 15 T cell receptor beta chains originate from one sample sequenced in a study of T-cell reconstitution after alpha-beta-depleted transplantation in children. Unique molecular identifiers were built into the TCRbeta library. TCRdb recomputed calls from the PCR reads with MiXCR, one row per CDR3 protein. Among over 90,000 distinct CDR3 sequences listed, approximately 6% were seen once. Sequenced here: PBMCs, mostly from graft donor cells, sampled 60 days after TCRalphabeta/CD19-depleted stem cell transplant. Receptors were obtained from a female patient under 10 years old who had a stem cell transplant for Fanconi anemia, so the T cells may come from the graft donor.

The table lists this clonotype with a few counts. The rearrangement links TRBV19 to TRBJ2-4; tentatively, D is TRBD1 or TRBD2 (6 bases each). Deletions cut 4 bases from V and 6 bases from J, with 19 bases between. CDR1 and CDR2 (germline): LNHDA, SQIVND (reference sequence). This CDR3 has 16 residues. The CDR3 loop is CASSTEGGTFPNIQYF. The CDR3 nucleotides read TGTGCCAGTAGTACCGAGGGGGGCACTTTCCCAAACATTCAGTACTTC.

This clonotype was seen ten or more times. The rearrangement links TRBV7-9 to TRBJ2-3; D is perhaps TRBD2 (6 bases). The CDR3 runs 15 residues. Germline CDR1 is SEHNR and CDR2 is FQNEAQ (reference sequence). Trimming removed 5 bases from V and 0 bases from J, with 12 bases in between. As DNA, the CDR3 is TGTGCCAGCAGCGCGCGACTAGAGAGCACAGATACGCAGTATTTT. Amino acids: CASSARLESTDTQYF.

This clonotype was picked up many times. The J gene is TRBJ1-5, the V gene TRBV7-3; D remains unclear. Trimming shortened V by 4 bases and J by 9 bases, and 13 bases separated the two germline ends. The length of the CDR3 is 13 residues. The germline CDR1 and CDR2 sequences are SGHTA and FQGTGA. The CDR3 sequence: CASSSRPGGPQHF. CDR3 DNA sequence: TGTGCCAGCAGCTCCCGACCCGGCGGGCCCCAGCATTTT.

This clonotype was seen a few times. The genes are TRBV5-6 and TRBJ1-2; D unclear. Trimming left V 2 bases short and J 8 bases short, with 25 bases between. Looked up from germline, CDR1 is SGHDT and CDR2 is YYEEEE. The CDR3 runs to 17 residues. DNA of the CDR3: TGTGCCAGCAGCTTCTCATTGGCCCGTAGATCCTCTTTGGGCTACACCTTC. It codes for CASSFSLARRSSLGYTF.

This clonotype was picked up many times. The rearrangement links TRBV12-3 or TRBV12-4 to TRBJ2-6; D ambiguous. V was trimmed by 6 bases and J by 0 bases, leaving 3 bases between them. There are 13 residues in the CDR3. In DNA form, the CDR3 reads TGTGCCAGCAGCTACTCTGGGGCCAACGTCCTGACTTTC. It encodes CASSYSGANVLTF.

This clonotype was seen many times. The chain joins TRBV5-1 to TRBJ2-3; 11 bases map to TRBD2. The CDR3 extends over 16 amino acids. The V gene end was trimmed by 0 bases and the J gene end by 0 bases; junction bases not matched to a gene: 0. Germline V CDR1 and CDR2: SGHRS, YFSETQ. This CDR3 is CASSLGTSGSTDTQYF. The CDR3 DNA follows: TGCGCCAGCAGCTTGGGGACTAGCGGGAGCACAGATACGCAGTATTTT. The entire variable domain, with the rest obtained from reference TRBV5-1 and TRBJ2-3, is as follows: KAGVTQTPRYLIKTRGQQVTLSCSPISGHRSVSWYQQTPGQGLQFLFEYFSETQRNKGNFPGRFSGRQFSNSRSEMNVSTLELGDSALYLCASSLGTSGSTDTQYFGPGTRLTVL.

The sample holds many counts of this clonotype. The chain is built from TRBV6-5 and TRBJ2-2; 8 positions agree with TRBD1. There are 17 residues in the CDR3. V shed 0 bases and J 3 bases; nucleotides not matched to a gene: 6. Germline-derived CDR1 and CDR2 are MNHEY and SVGAGI. For the CDR3, the DNA is TGTGCCAGCAGTTACTCGCCGCAGGGGGCGGACACCGGGGAGCTGTTTTTT. It translates to CASSYSPQGADTGELFF.

Ten or more counts support this clonotype. The chain has TRBV15 and TRBJ1-1; weak D call: TRBD1 (5 bases). Germline loops: CDR1 LNHNV, CDR2 YYDKDF (reference sequence). V lost 1 base, J lost 4 bases, and 16 bases lay in between. CDR3 length equals 16 residues. CDR3 amino acids: CATSRGGRRGTTEAFF. The CDR3 DNA is TGTGCCACCAGCAGAGGGGGCAGGAGGGGAACCACTGAAGCTTTCTTT.

In its sample, this clonotype was seen many times. The chain joins TRBV19 to TRBJ2-7; no clear D gene. The germline V and J ends were trimmed by 3 bases and 3 bases, with 12 bases remaining between them. Germline V gives CDR1 LNHDA, CDR2 SQIVND (reference sequence). The CDR3 is 14 amino acids. The CDR3 reads CASSIIFWDYEQYF. The CDR3 DNA sequence: TGTGCCAGTAGTATTATCTTCTGGGACTACGAGCAGTACTTC. Full variable domain (missing parts from reference TRBV19 and TRBJ2-7): DGGITQSPKYLFRKEGQNVTLSCEQNLNHDAMYWYRQDPGQGLRLIYYSQIVNDFQKGDIAEGYSVSREKKESFPLTVTSAQKNPTAFYLCASSIIFWDYEQYFGPGTRLTVT.

This clonotype was seen repeatedly, ten times or more. The chain combines TRBV29-1 with TRBJ2-4; D not resolved. Germline-derived CDR1 and CDR2 are SQVTM and ANQGSEA. The CDR3 extends over 15 amino acids. V gave up 6 bases and J gave up 0 bases, with 15 bases separating them. The CDR3 region has the DNA TGCAGCGTCCCTCCAGCGCAGCTAGCCAAAAACATTCAGTACTTC. Amino acids: CSVPPAQLAKNIQYF.

In this sample, this clonotype turned up many times. The rearrangement joins TRBV5-1 to TRBJ2-3; 7 bases are a match to TRBD2. The J segment lost 0 bases and the V segment lost 4 bases, leaving 8 bases of the junction unmatched. This CDR3 comprises 16 residues. Germline V gene lookup returns CDR1 SGHRS and CDR2 YFSETQ. The CDR3: CASSVLAFSSTDTQYF. The CDR3 nucleotides are TGCGCCAGCAGCGTACTAGCGTTTTCTAGCACAGATACGCAGTATTTT. The full variable domain, its missing parts supplied by reference TRBV5-1 and TRBJ2-3, is KAGVTQTPRYLIKTRGQQVTLSCSPISGHRSVSWYQQTPGQGLQFLFEYFSETQRNKGNFPGRFSGRQFSNSRSEMNVSTLELGDSALYLCASSVLAFSSTDTQYFGPGTRLTVL.

The chain has TRBV20-1 and TRBJ2-2; D is perhaps TRBD1 (6 bases). CDR1 and CDR2 (germline): DFQATT, SNEGSKA (reference sequence). Trimming left V 6 bases short and J 2 bases short, with 13 bases between. The CDR3 contains 14 residues. The CDR3 DNA reads as TGCAGTGCGACCGGGACATATAACACCGGGGAGCTGTTTTTT. Protein sequence: CSATGTYNTGELFF.

The chain recombines TRBV7-8 with TRBJ2-7, with TRBD1 identical over 8 bases. Unmatched junction bases numbered 6, after V lost 4 bases and J lost 4 bases. This CDR3 is built from 14 residues. From germline, CDR1 is SGHVS and CDR2 FQNEAQ. The CDR3 here is CASSWDRPPYEQYF. CDR3 DNA: TGTGCCAGCAGCTGGGACAGGCCCCCTTACGAGCAGTACTTC.

This clonotype came up many times. This rearrangement joins TRBV24-1 to TRBJ2-1, with D possibly being TRBD1 (6 bases). The V gene's germline CDR1 is KGHDR and CDR2 SFDVKD. The CDR3 has 16 residues. V gave up 3 bases and J gave up 2 bases, with 13 bases separating them. In nucleotides, the CDR3 is TGTGCCACCAGTGATCCGGGTGGGGGCACCTACAATGAGCAGTTCTTC. As protein: CATSDPGGGTYNEQFF.

This clonotype appeared many times. The chain carries TRBV7-8 and TRBJ2-5; D unclear. The CDR3 is 13 residues long. Trimming shortened V by 1 base and J by 4 bases, and 7 bases separated the two germline ends. Germline V gene data show CDR1 as SGHVS and CDR2 as FQNEAQ. CDR3 amino acids: CASSLVSLETQYF. The CDR3 nucleotides read TGTGCCAGCAGCTTAGTTTCGTTAGAGACCCAGTACTTC.